A selection of T cell receptor beta chains follows, all from one sample in a study of T cells in Graves' hyperthyroidism and ophthalmopathy. TCRdb re-called the multiplex PCR reads with MiXCR, one entry per CDR3 protein. The sample shows about 570,000 distinct CDR3 sequences, 12% to 15% of them seen only once. Sequenced: blood. These receptors all come from a woman aged 40 to 55 with Graves' hyperthyroidism. CDR3s include the opening cysteine and the closing phenylalanine or tryptophan. D genes are given only for firm matches. A row's size may be missing; if present it is once, few, many or a size class.

J: TRBJ2-5
V: TRBV11-3
size: many
D: NA
CDR3: CASSYSGTQPDQETQYF
DNA: TGTGCCAGCAGTTACTCCGGGACACAACCCGACCAAGAGACCCAGTACTTC

J: TRBJ2-7
V: TRBV6-1
size: many
D: NA
CDR3: CASSPWGDTIAEQYF
DNA: TGTGCCAGCAGTCCATGGGGGGACACCATCGCCGAGCAGTACTTC

J: TRBJ2-7
V: TRBV20-1
size: many
D: NA
CDR3: CSARSGRAYEQYF
DNA: TGCAGTGCTAGATCGGGCAGGGCCTACGAGCAGTACTTC

J: TRBJ2-7
V: TRBV7-9
size: few
D: TRBD1
CDR3: CASSLGPTGDYEQYF
DNA: TGTGCCAGCAGCTTAGGCCCGACAGGGGACTACGAGCAGTACTTC

J: TRBJ2-1
V: TRBV18
size: many
D: NA
CDR3: CASSTGTDNEQFF
DNA: TGTGCCAGCTCAACGGGGACCGACAATGAGCAGTTCTTC

J: TRBJ2-7
V: TRBV28
size: few
D: NA
CDR3: CASNSLAYEQYF
DNA: TGTGCCAGCAACTCTTTAGCCTACGAGCAGTACTTC

J: TRBJ2-3
V: TRBV7-8
size: many
D: TRBD2
CDR3: CASSLVTSGFTDTQYF
DNA: TGTGCCAGCAGCTTAGTGACTAGCGGGTTCACAGATACGCAGTATTTT

J: TRBJ2-3
V: TRBV10-3
size: NA
D: NA
CDR3: CAYLQSDTQYF
DNA: TGTGCCTACCTTCAATCGGATACGCAGTATTTT

J: TRBJ1-1
V: TRBV11-2
size: NA
D: TRBD1
CDR3: CASSLANPGQWLGMNTEAFF
DNA: TGTGCCAGCAGCTTAGCAAACCCGGGACAGTGGTTAGGGATGAACACTGAAGCTTTCTTT

J: TRBJ2-7
V: TRBV7-9
size: many
D: NA
CDR3: CASSEGGYSYEQYF
DNA: TGTGCCAGCAGTGAGGGGGGGTACTCCTACGAGCAGTACTTC

J: TRBJ2-7
V: TRBV2
size: many
D: NA
CDR3: CASTEGYEQYF
DNA: TGTGCCAGCACCGAGGGGTACGAGCAGTACTTC

J: TRBJ2-1
V: TRBV11-3
size: many
D: NA
CDR3: CASSLGRAEYNEQFF
DNA: TGTGCCAGCAGCCTTGGCAGGGCGGAATACAATGAGCAGTTCTTC

J: TRBJ2-7
V: TRBV5-1
size: NA
D: TRBD2
CDR3: CASSSRRGGTYEQYF
DNA: TGCGCCAGCAGCTCCCGGCGGGGGGGGACCTACGAGCAGTACTTC

J: TRBJ2-5
V: TRBV20-1
size: few
D: NA
CDR3: CSAQRTSQETQYF
DNA: TGCAGTGCTCAACGGACATCCCAAGAGACCCAGTACTTC

J: TRBJ1-1
V: TRBV28
size: many
D: NA
CDR3: CASSLTRGRAFF
DNA: TGTGCCAGCAGTCTGACACGGGGTCGGGCTTTCTTT

J: TRBJ2-7
V: TRBV27
size: NA
D: TRBD2
CDR3: CASSFGTSGRILYEQYF
DNA: TGTGCCAGCAGTTTCGGGACTAGCGGGAGGATACTCTACGAGCAGTACTTC

J: TRBJ2-7
V: TRBV27
size: many
D: TRBD1
CDR3: CASSLTPPGQGSYEQYF
DNA: TGTGCCAGCAGTTTAACGCCCCCGGGACAGGGCTCCTACGAGCAGTACTTC

J: TRBJ2-5
V: TRBV7-7
size: NA
D: NA
CDR3: CASSTQTGSGETQYF
DNA: TGTGCTAGCAGCACCCAAACAGGTTCTGGGGAGACCCAGTACTTC

J: TRBJ1-3
V: TRBV20-1
size: NA
D: TRBD1
CDR3: CSAIDRGGNTIYF
DNA: TGCAGTGCTATTGACAGGGGAGGAAACACCATATATTTT

J: TRBJ1-2
V: TRBV3-1
size: few
D: NA
CDR3: CASSQQRGYTF
DNA: TGTGCCAGCAGCCAACAACGTGGCTACACCTTC

J: TRBJ2-7
V: TRBV10-2
size: NA
D: TRBD2
CDR3: CASRAAGGPYEQYF
DNA: TGCGCCAGCAGAGCAGCGGGAGGGCCGTACGAGCAGTACTTC

J: TRBJ1-1
V: TRBV6-1
size: NA
D: NA
CDR3: CASEREANTEAFF
DNA: TGTGCCAGCGAGAGAGAGGCCAACACTGAAGCTTTCTTT

J: TRBJ1-3
V: TRBV3-1
size: NA
D: NA
CDR3: CASSQDLFSGSSGNTIYF
DNA: TGTGCCAGCAGCCAAGATCTTTTTTCTGGGAGCTCTGGAAACACCATATATTTT

J: TRBJ2-5
V: TRBV2
size: few
D: NA
CDR3: CASSEAGGGGTQYF
DNA: TGTGCCAGCAGTGAAGCGGGGGGCGGCGGGACCCAGTACTTC

J: TRBJ1-4
V: TRBV27
size: many
D: TRBD1
CDR3: CASSFGTGGEKLFF
DNA: TGTGCCAGCAGTTTCGGGACAGGGGGTGAAAAACTGTTTTTT

J: TRBJ2-1
V: TRBV28
size: many
D: TRBD2
CDR3: CASSLPAGASNEQFF
DNA: TGTGCCAGCAGTTTACCAGCGGGAGCATCAAATGAGCAGTTCTTC

J: TRBJ2-1
V: TRBV29-1
size: many
D: TRBD2
CDR3: CSVEDSLAGIYNEQFF
DNA: TGCAGCGTTGAAGATTCTCTAGCGGGAATCTACAATGAGCAGTTCTTC

J: TRBJ2-3
V: TRBV7-2
size: NA
D: NA
CDR3: CASSRILSLPTDTQYF
DNA: TGTGCCAGCAGCCGGATCCTCTCACTCCCCACAGATACGCAGTATTTT

J: TRBJ1-5
V: TRBV19
size: NA
D: NA
CDR3: CASRAQGTGNQPQHF
DNA: TGTGCCAGTAGAGCCCAGGGGACCGGCAATCAGCCCCAGCATTTT

J: TRBJ1-3
V: TRBV15
size: NA
D: NA
CDR3: CATSRVRGSGNTIYF
DNA: TGTGCCACCAGCAGGGTGAGGGGGTCTGGAAACACCATATATTTT

J: TRBJ2-1
V: TRBV11-3
size: many
D: NA
CDR3: CASSLERGYNEQFF
DNA: TGTGCCAGCAGCTTAGAGAGGGGATACAATGAGCAGTTCTTC

J: TRBJ2-6
V: TRBV30
size: few
D: TRBD2
CDR3: CAWSLQREASGANVLTF
DNA: TGTGCCTGGAGTCTCCAGCGGGAGGCCTCTGGGGCCAACGTCCTGACTTTC

J: TRBJ2-1
V: TRBV10-3
size: many
D: TRBD1
CDR3: CAISDRDRPRGEQFF
DNA: TGTGCCATCAGCGACCGGGACAGGCCTAGGGGGGAGCAGTTCTTC

J: TRBJ1-1
V: TRBV12-3/TRBV12-4
size: NA
D: NA
CDR3: CASSSYRVTEAFF
DNA: TGTGCCAGCAGTTCATACAGGGTCACTGAAGCTTTCTTT

J: TRBJ1-4
V: TRBV5-1
size: many
D: NA
CDR3: CASSLDGAANEKLFF
DNA: TGCGCCAGCAGCTTGGATGGGGCGGCTAATGAAAAACTGTTTTTT

J: TRBJ2-3
V: TRBV28
size: many
D: NA
CDR3: CASSLGGFGGTDTQYF
DNA: TGTGCCAGCAGTTTAGGAGGGTTTGGGGGCACAGATACGCAGTATTTT

J: TRBJ2-2
V: TRBV12-3/TRBV12-4
size: many
D: NA
CDR3: CASSSGLNTGELFF
DNA: TGTGCCAGCAGCTCGGGACTCAACACCGGGGAGCTGTTTTTT

J: TRBJ2-7
V: TRBV4-1
size: few
D: NA
CDR3: CASSQDTGREQYF
DNA: TGCGCCAGCAGCCAAGATACAGGGCGCGAGCAGTACTTC

J: TRBJ1-1
V: TRBV12-3/TRBV12-4
size: many
D: NA
CDR3: CASSFLPGSGTEAFF
DNA: TGTGCCAGCAGTTTCCTCCCGGGGTCTGGGACTGAAGCTTTCTTT

J: TRBJ2-1
V: TRBV9
size: few
D: NA
CDR3: CASSATPSSKRYNEQFF
DNA: TGTGCCAGCAGCGCCACTCCGAGCAGTAAACGCTACAATGAGCAGTTCTTC

J: TRBJ1-3
V: TRBV11-2
size: NA
D: NA
CDR3: CASSLDPNSGNTIYF
DNA: TGTGCCAGCAGCTTAGATCCTAACTCTGGAAACACCATATATTTT